The next 27 T cell receptor beta chains were all read from a single sample in a study of T cell responses to AZD1222 COVID-19 vaccine. The protocol was immunoSEQ multiplex PCR, while the TCRdb copy is restricted to in-frame clones and leaves out a portion. The sample has 85,000 to 100,000 clones; roughly 91% are singletons. The sequences come from peripheral blood, collected on day 0 of AZD1222 vaccination. These receptors were obtained from an adult in good health.

The rearrangement joins TRBV6-5 to TRBJ1-1; unclear D gene. The CDR3 is 13 residues long. Trimming cost V 7 bases and J 2 bases, with 11 bases left between them. Germline V gives CDR1 MNHEY, CDR2 SVGAGI. As DNA, the CDR3 is TGTGCCAGCACCAACACTAAAAACACTGAAGCTTTCTTT. This translates into CASTNTKNTEAFF.

V is TRBV5-6 and J is TRBJ2-7, with TRBD1 matching over 9 bases. The CDR3 extends over 15 amino acids. Germline V gene data show CDR1 as SGHDT and CDR2 as YYEEEE. After removal of 3 bases from V and 3 bases from J, the junction contained 7 bases not matched to a gene. Here the CDR3 reads CASSSRDRDGYEQYF. The CDR3 nucleotides read TGTGCCAGCAGCTCCCGGGACAGGGATGGCTACGAGCAGTACTTC.

The V call is TRBV28, the J call TRBJ2-7, with D perhaps TRBD1 (6 bases). The CDR3 loop spans 11 amino acids. Looked up from germline, CDR1 is MDHEN and CDR2 is SYDVKM. Trimming removed 5 bases at V and 9 bases at J, with 11 bases between. In nucleotides, the CDR3 is TGTGCCAGCAGTCACAGGGAAGCGCAGTACTTC. It encodes CASSHREAQYF.

V usage is TRBV28 and J usage is TRBJ1-4; 10 nucleotides agree with TRBD1. The CDR3 covers 15 residues. V lost 3 bases and J lost 7; bases outside the gene matches: 5. Per the germline V gene, CDR1 is MDHEN and CDR2 is SYDVKM. The CDR3 DNA is TGTGCCAGCAGTTTGGTAGGACAGGGGGGTGAAAAACTGTTTTTT. This translates into CASSLVGQGGEKLFF.

V and J are TRBV3-1 (or the pseudogene TRBV3-2) and TRBJ2-7; D not resolved. Germline V lookup: CDR1 LGHDT, CDR2 YNNKEL (reference sequence). With 3 bases removed from V and 3 bases from J, the gap between germline ends came to 9 bases. The CDR3 has 13 amino acids. In nucleotides, the CDR3 is TGTGCCAGCAGCCAGTGGACGAGCTACGAGCAGTACTTC. This gives the protein CASSQWTSYEQYF.

V is TRBV9 and J is TRBJ1-6; 7 positions agree with TRBD1. Germline V gene data show CDR1 as SGDLS and CDR2 as YYNGEE. The CDR3 is 17 residues long. J was trimmed by 8 bases and V by 0 bases; bases with no gene match: 11. The chain's CDR3 is CASSVASATGIDSPLHF. The CDR3 DNA follows: TGTGCCAGCAGCGTAGCTTCGGCGACAGGGATAGATTCACCCCTCCACTTT.

J is TRBJ1-1 and V is TRBV6-2 or TRBV6-3; 7 bases are shared with TRBD1. Germline CDR1 reads MNHEY; CDR2 reads SVGEGT. The CDR3 runs 18 residues. The V gene end was trimmed by 4 bases and the J gene end by 0 bases; junction bases not matched to a gene: 14. The CDR3 loop reads CASSLSGTELFMNTEAFF. The CDR3 DNA follows: TGTGCCAGCAGTTTATCCGGGACAGAACTATTTATGAACACTGAAGCTTTCTTT.

V is TRBV30 and J is TRBJ2-6, with TRBD2 as a possible D gene (5 bases). Germline V gene data show CDR1 as GTSNPN and CDR2 as SVGIG (reference sequence). The CDR3 is 13 amino acids. V was shortened by 7 bases and J by 0 bases, with 7 bases between the two germline ends. CDR3 sequence: CASGFSGANVLTF. The CDR3 coding sequence is TGTGCCTCGGGGTTCTCTGGGGCCAACGTCCTGACTTTC.

The chain has TRBV11-2 and TRBJ1-1; D is possibly TRBD1 (5 bases). This CDR3 comprises 14 residues. V gave up 3 bases and J gave up 2 bases, with 10 bases separating them. Germline-derived CDR1 and CDR2 are SGHAT and FQNNGV. CDR3 nucleotide sequence: TGTGCCAGCAGCTTTGGGGGTTTCAACACTGAAGCTTTCTTT. Protein product: CASSFGGFNTEAFF.

The gene calls are TRBV12-5 and TRBJ1-6; D is unclear. The CDR3 contains 13 residues. V lost 4 bases, J lost 9 bases, and 10 bases lay in between. CDR1 and CDR2 (germline): LGHNT, FRNRAP. CDR3 amino acids: CASGSEAGSPLHF. Written as DNA, the CDR3 is TGTGCTAGTGGTTCCGAAGCGGGTTCACCCCTCCACTTT.

V gene TRBV6-5 combines with J gene TRBJ2-2, with D possibly being TRBD2 (5 bases). CDR1 MNHEY and CDR2 SVGAGI come from the germline V gene. Trimming took off 4 bases at V and 1 base at J, with 13 bases between the two ends. The CDR3 sequence is 16 residues long. The CDR3 loop is CASSSHPGVNTGELFF. CDR3 nucleotides: TGTGCCAGCAGTTCTCACCCCGGGGTGAACACCGGGGAGCTGTTTTTT.

The CDR3 spells CASSSLTPDSPNYNSPLHF. CDR3 sequence (DNA): TGTGCCAGCAGCTCTCTCACCCCAGACAGTCCCAACTATAATTCACCCCTCCACTTT. V gene TRBV28 combines with J gene TRBJ1-6; tentative D call: TRBD1 (5 bases). Germline lookup yields CDR1 MDHEN and CDR2 SYDVKM. V lost 6 bases and J lost 3, with 24 bases in between. The CDR3 extends over 19 amino acids.

J is TRBJ1-2 and V is TRBV2; 8 nucleotides align to TRBD1. Germline loops: CDR1 SNHLY, CDR2 FYNNEI. Trimming cost V 6 bases and J 4 bases; bases outside gene matches: 10. The CDR3 contains 15 residues. The CDR3 DNA sequence: TGTGCCAGCAGCGACGGGACAGGTCCTATCTATGGCTACACCTTC. Translated, it gives CASSDGTGPIYGYTF. The whole variable domain, filled in from reference TRBV2 and TRBJ1-2, reads EPEVTQTPSHQVTQMGQEVILRCVPISNHLYFYWYRQILGQKVEFLVSFYNNEISEKSEIFDDQFSVERPDGSNFTLKIRSTKLEDSAMYFCASSDGTGPIYGYTFGSGTRLTVV.

The chain couples TRBV5-4 to TRBJ1-2; D not certain. The germline V gene encodes CDR1 SGHNT and CDR2 YYREEE (reference sequence). The CDR3 length is 14 residues. Trimming removed 3 bases from V and 7 bases from J, with 16 bases in between. CDR3 nucleotide sequence: TGTGCCAGCAGCTCCCCCGCCATAAGGAGTGGCTACACCTTC. It yields the protein CASSSPAIRSGYTF.

The chain couples TRBV7-9 to TRBJ1-1; D is unclear. Germline-derived CDR1 and CDR2 are SEHNR and FQNEAQ (reference sequence). The CDR3 runs to 10 residues. Between the trimmed V and J ends, which lost 8 bases and 6 bases, there was a span of 7 bases. This chain's CDR3 is CASSLAEAFF. DNA of the CDR3: TGTGCCAGCTCCCTAGCTGAAGCTTTCTTT. Drawing the rest from reference TRBV7-9 and TRBJ1-1, the complete variable domain is DTGVSQNPRHKITKRGQNVTFRCDPISEHNRLYWYRQTLGQGPEFLTYFQNEAQLEKSRLLSDRFSAERPKGSFSTLEIQRTEQGDSAMYLCASSLAEAFFGQGTRLTVV.

The chain uses TRBV3-1 (or the pseudogene TRBV3-2) and TRBJ2-3; either TRBD1 or TRBD2 may supply D (6 bases each). The CDR3 has 15 residues. Trimming stripped 4 bases from V and 8 bases from J, with 19 bases between. Germline CDR1 and CDR2: LGHDT and YNNKEL (reference sequence). The CDR3 DNA follows: TGTGCCAGCAGCCCGCCCGGGGGCGCTGCGGGTACGCAGTATTTT. This translates into CASSPPGGAAGTQYF.

The chain is built from TRBV5-1 and TRBJ1-2, with D perhaps matching TRBD1 (6 bases). CDR3 length: 14 residues. V was shortened by 2 bases and J by 3 bases, with 11 bases between the two germline ends. Germline V CDR1 and CDR2: SGHRS, YFSETQ. The CDR3 region is CASSFVDSDYGYTF. The CDR3 DNA reads as TGCGCCAGCAGCTTTGTGGACAGCGACTATGGCTACACCTTC.

CDR3 sequence: CASSLSSTGYEVEYF. The CDR3 bases are TGTGCCAGCAGTTTATCTTCTACAGGGTATGAGGTGGAGTACTTC. This chain connects TRBV27 to TRBJ2-7, with D possibly matching TRBD1 (6 bases). This CDR3 has 15 amino acids. The V gene's germline CDR1 is MNHEY and CDR2 SMNVEV (reference sequence). Trimming removed 0 bases from V and 11 bases from J, with 20 bases in between.

Notes on this clone: An end of the junction differs from the germline gene, which may be a read error. The chain links TRBV7-9 to TRBJ2-6; D is ambiguous. This CDR3 comprises 17 residues. Germline CDR1 SEHNR, CDR2 FQNEAQ (reference sequence). CDR3 in amino acids: CAGSLMGTNSGANVLTF. The CDR3, as DNA: TGTGCCGGCAGCTTAATGGGCACGAACTCTGGGGCCAACGTCCTGACTTTC.

The chain joins TRBV2 to TRBJ2-1; D is uncertain. Per the germline V gene, CDR1 is SNHLY and CDR2 is FYNNEI. The germline V and J ends were trimmed by 7 bases and 10 bases, with 5 bases remaining between them. CDR3 length equals 9 residues. The CDR3 region is CASIGEQFF. Here the CDR3 DNA reads TGTGCCAGCATAGGCGAGCAGTTCTTC.

The chain employs TRBV11-2 and TRBJ1-1; maybe TRBD1 (5 bases). The germline V gene has CDR1 SGHAT and CDR2 FQNNGV. The CDR3 totals 14 residues. V was trimmed by 3 bases and J by 1 base, leaving 9 bases between them. CDR3 amino acids: CASSFGGGNTEAFF. For the CDR3, the DNA is TGTGCCAGCAGCTTCGGGGGGGGGAACACTGAAGCTTTCTTT.

The chain recombines TRBV6-5 with TRBJ2-5, with D maybe TRBD1 (6 bases). Trimming removed 0 bases at V and 1 base at J, with 12 bases between. Germline values: CDR1 MNHEY, CDR2 SVGAGI. This CDR3 has 16 amino acids. The CDR3 protein is CASSYSPGTPQETQYF. CDR3 nucleotide sequence: TGTGCCAGCAGTTACTCCCCCGGGACACCCCAAGAGACCCAGTACTTC.

The chain links TRBV6-2 or TRBV6-3 to TRBJ1-5, with TRBD1 matching over 10 bases. V shed 2 bases, J shed 2 bases, and the junction held 12 bases outside the gene matches. The CDR3 consists of 19 residues. Germline assignment: CDR1 MNHEY and CDR2 SVGEGT. The CDR3 coding sequence is TGTGCCAGCAGTTACGTCACTAAGGACAGGGGGATCGGCAATCAGCCCCAGCATTTT. This encodes CASSYVTKDRGIGNQPQHF.

This chain uses TRBV11-2 with TRBJ2-2; 8 bases map to TRBD2. V trimming: 2 bases; J trimming: 5 bases; junction bases outside the gene matches: 7. Looked up from germline, CDR1 is SGHAT and CDR2 is FQNNGV. The CDR3 is 16 residues long. DNA of the CDR3: TGTGCCAGCAGCTTAAGGCGGGGGGCCTGGACCGGGGAGCTGTTTTTT. It specifies CASSLRRGAWTGELFF.

The chain employs TRBV21-1 and TRBJ1-3; TRBD1, as called in the table, went unchecked against the DNA. TRBV21-1 is a recognized pseudogene. CDR3 length: 19 amino acids. Here the CDR3 reads CASSKVPDIIGGGGNTIYF. For the CDR3, the DNA is TGTGCCAGCAGCAAAGTTCCCGACATCATAGGGGGCGGTGGAAACACCATATATTTT.

The table lists this clone with a count of one. The J gene is TRBJ1-2, the V gene TRBV19; TRBD1 matches 9 bases. Trimming took 2 bases from V and 5 from J; bases not matched to a gene: 3. The CDR3 loop spans 14 amino acids. Germline V CDR1 and CDR2: LNHDA, SQIVND (reference sequence). CDR3 loop: CASSIRDRVYGYTF. The CDR3 DNA reads TGTGCCAGTAGTATAAGGGACAGGGTATATGGCTACACCTTC.

The V call is TRBV5-1, the J call TRBJ2-1; the match to TRBD1 covers 9 bases. The CDR3 consists of 17 residues. V was pared by 0 bases and J by 7 bases, with 11 bases of the junction left unmatched. The germline V gene encodes CDR1 SGHRS and CDR2 YFSETQ. In DNA form, the CDR3 reads TGCGCCAGCAGCTTGGAATTTATAGGGACAGGGTATAATGAGCAGTTCTTC. This codes for CASSLEFIGTGYNEQFF.